A single sample gave rise to the 17 T cell receptor beta chains below, sequenced in a study of blood T cell repertoires in COVID-19. This table comes from immunoSEQ multiplex PCR, and its TCRdb copy is limited to in-frame clones, with some not included. The sample lists around 140,000 clones, approximately 88% occurring once. The sequenced material came from peripheral blood. All receptors come from a human donor in a cohort sampled during active COVID-19.

The chain combines TRBV14 with TRBJ2-2, with D possibly matching TRBD2 (6 bases). V lost 4 bases and J lost 2, with 8 bases in between. Germline values: CDR1 SGHDN, CDR2 FVKESK. There are 14 residues in the CDR3. The DNA of the CDR3 is TGTGCCAGCAGCCGGCGGGGCAACACCGGGGAGCTGTTTTTT. Its translation is CASSRRGNTGELFF.

This chain links TRBV6-6 with TRBJ2-7; D gene unclear. Per germline, CDR1 MNHNY and CDR2 SVGAGI (reference sequence). V was cut by 4 bases and J by 4 bases, with 20 bases left in between. CDR3 length equals 16 residues. CDR3 amino acids: CASSSETPHRLYEQYV. CDR3 in DNA: TGTGCCAGCAGTTCAGAGACACCCCATAGGTTATACGAGCAGTACGTC.

The chain has TRBV7-2 and TRBJ2-2; D ambiguous. This CDR3 region has 15 residues. V was trimmed by 1 base and J by 5 bases, leaving 11 bases between them. CDR1 is SGHTA and CDR2 is FQGNSA in the germline V gene. The CDR3 bases are TGTGCCAGCAGCTTAGAATCCACTTGGACCGGGGAGCTGTTTTTT. Translated, it gives CASSLESTWTGELFF.

J is TRBJ1-4 and V is TRBV7-9, with a weak D call TRBD1 (6 bases). CDR1 is SEHNR and CDR2 is FQNEAQ in the germline V gene (reference sequence). V was pared by 5 bases and J by 6 bases, with 10 bases between. The CDR3 spans 13 residues. The DNA for the CDR3 is TGTGCCAGCAGCCTAGGACAGTATGAAAAACTGTTTTTT. It codes for CASSLGQYEKLFF.

This clone was seen a few times. This chain connects TRBV5-1 to TRBJ1-1; 7 nucleotides match TRBD1. V dropped 6 bases and J dropped 3; count of bases not matched to a gene: 8. Germline CDR1 SGHRS, CDR2 YFSETQ. The CDR3 is 14 residues long. The DNA of the CDR3 is TGCGCCAGCACTATTCGGACAGGAGACACTGAAGCTTTCTTT. Translated: CASTIRTGDTEAFF.

The chain is built from TRBV19 and TRBJ1-5; D is perhaps TRBD1 (5 bases). The germline V gene has CDR1 LNHDA and CDR2 SQIVND (reference sequence). The CDR3 is 14 residues long. V was clipped by 9 bases and J by 0 bases, with 12 bases between them. CDR3: CASRQGDSNQPQHF. For the CDR3, the DNA is TGTGCCAGCCGCCAGGGCGATAGCAATCAGCCCCAGCATTTT.

The chain is built from TRBV4-2 and TRBJ2-5; D is unresolved. V was cut by 1 base and J by 3 bases, with 9 bases left in between. From germline, CDR1 is LGHNA and CDR2 YNFKEQ. The CDR3 runs to 14 residues. CDR3 in DNA: TGTGCCAGCAGCCAAGTCGGTCCCAAAGAGACCCAGTACTTC. It encodes CASSQVGPKETQYF.

V is TRBV4-1 and J is TRBJ2-4; TRBD1 matches 12 bases. Per germline, CDR1 MGHRA and CDR2 YSYEKL. The CDR3 length is 17 residues. Trimming removed 1 base from V and 2 bases from J; junction bases left unmatched: 3. CDR3 region: CASSQVGTGGSKNIQYF. In DNA form, the CDR3 reads TGCGCCAGCAGCCAAGTAGGGACAGGGGGCTCCAAAAACATTCAGTACTTC.

This clone was seen just once. V is TRBV7-9 and J is TRBJ2-1; 8 nucleotides line up with TRBD2. Germline V gives CDR1 SEHNR, CDR2 FQNEAQ (reference sequence). Trimming took 4 bases from V and 9 from J; bases not matched to a gene: 14. The CDR3 loop spans 16 amino acids. The CDR3 reads CASSSPGAGGRVEQFF. The CDR3 bases are TGTGCCAGCAGCTCCCCCGGGGCGGGGGGCCGAGTTGAGCAGTTCTTC.

The rearrangement links TRBV28 to TRBJ1-4; D not resolved. The CDR3 loop spans 13 amino acids. The germline gives CDR1 MDHEN, CDR2 SYDVKM. Deletions cut 9 bases from V and 5 bases from J, with 13 bases between. The CDR3 reads CASRRGSNEKLFF. In DNA form, the CDR3 reads TGTGCCAGTCGACGCGGGTCCAATGAAAAACTGTTTTTT.

This chain uses TRBV28 with TRBJ2-1; possibly TRBD2 for D (5 bases). The germline gives CDR1 MDHEN, CDR2 SYDVKM. The CDR3 is 18 amino acids. V was shortened by 6 bases and J by 2 bases, with 23 bases between the two germline ends. CDR3 coding DNA: TGTGCCAGCAGCTCCGGGAAACCCCTCCCCAGCACCTACAATGAGCAGTTCTTC. Protein: CASSSGKPLPSTYNEQFF.

This clone was observed a few times. The chain recombines TRBV24-1 with TRBJ1-1; D call uncertain. CDR1 is KGHDR and CDR2 is SFDVKD in the germline V gene. The CDR3 covers 12 residues. V was trimmed by 5 bases and J by 0 bases, leaving 3 bases between them. CDR3 sequence reads: CATSAVNTEAFF. The CDR3 DNA reads TGTGCCACCAGTGCAGTGAACACTGAAGCTTTCTTT.

J is TRBJ2-2 and V is TRBV5-6; no reliable D call. This CDR3 region has 16 residues. Per germline, CDR1 SGHDT and CDR2 YYEEEE. Trimming took 6 bases from V and 7 from J, leaving 22 bases between them. CDR3 loop: CASTGSATPRGGELFF. CDR3 nucleotides: TGTGCCAGCACCGGTTCCGCGACCCCGAGAGGCGGGGAGCTGTTTTTT.

The table lists this clone with a few counts. The V call is TRBV19, the J call TRBJ2-7; 13 nucleotides align to TRBD2. V dropped 5 bases and J dropped 5; count of bases not matched to a gene: 6. Per the germline V gene, CDR1 is LNHDA and CDR2 is SQIVND (reference sequence). The CDR3 loop spans 15 amino acids. DNA of the CDR3: TGTGCCAGTAGTCCATCAACTAGCGGGAGGGACGAGCAGTACGTC. It translates to CASSPSTSGRDEQYV.

The chain employs TRBV30 and TRBJ1-6, with TRBD1 identical over 7 bases. There are 13 residues in the CDR3. The germline CDR1 and CDR2 sequences are GTSNPN and SVGIG (reference sequence). V shed 8 bases, J shed 13 bases, and the junction held 14 bases outside the gene matches. This CDR3 reads CAARDSNIFPLHF. CDR3 coding DNA: TGTGCCGCCCGGGACAGCAACATATTTCCCCTCCACTTT. The full variable domain, completed using reference TRBV30 and TRBJ1-6, is SQTIHQWPATLVQPVGSPLSLECTVEGTSNPNLYWYRQAAGRGLQLLFYSVGIGQISSEVPQNLSASRPQDRQFILSSKKLLLSDSGFYLCAARDSNIFPLHFGNGTRLTVT.

The chain couples TRBV30 to TRBJ1-5; perhaps TRBD1 as D (6 bases). Trimming stripped 1 base from V and 5 bases from J, with 9 bases between. The CDR3 totals 13 residues. The germline V gene has CDR1 GTSNPN and CDR2 SVGIG (reference sequence). This CDR3 is CAWSGGQYQPQHF. Written as DNA, the CDR3 is TGTGCCTGGAGTGGGGGGCAGTATCAGCCCCAGCATTTT.

This rearrangement joins TRBV29-1 to TRBJ2-1, with 8 bases lining up with TRBD2. The CDR3 loop spans 14 amino acids. Germline values: CDR1 SQVTM, CDR2 ANQGSEA. V lost 6 bases and J lost 5; bases outside the gene matches: 9. CDR3 sequence: CSVPFSGVNNEQFF. The CDR3, as DNA: TGCAGCGTCCCTTTTAGCGGGGTAAACAATGAGCAGTTCTTC.